This note documents a single T cell receptor beta chain sequence. In the authors' workflow: Amplification of reference gene primers provided the estimated nucleated cell counts. Only in-frame clones appear in the TCRdb table, and some are missing; sequencing was by immunoSEQ multiplex PCR. V, J and clone size were drawn from that table, and D and trimming were deduced from the DNA. The sample includes some 83,000 clones, roughly nine tenths of them seen just once. This record belongs to a study of blood T cell repertoires in COVID-19. Overall study: Acute and convalescent COVID-19 specimens originated in the United States, Italy and Spain. The cDNA or gDNA used as material had been derived from T cells, B-cell-depleted T cells, or PBMCs.

This CDR3 contains 14 residues. CDR1 is SGHTA and CDR2 is FQGNSA in the germline V gene. The J segment lost 3 bases and the V segment lost 3 bases, leaving 1 base of the junction unmatched. The chain joins TRBV7-2 to TRBJ1-2; 10 nucleotides match TRBD1. The receptor's source is an elderly man in a cohort sampled during active COVID-19. Sequenced sample: peripheral blood. The CDR3 region is CASSLGTGDYGYTF. The CDR3 DNA is TGTGCCAGCAGCTTGGGGACAGGGGACTATGGCTACACCTTC.